This T cell receptor (beta chain) came from a study of cytomegalovirus exposure and HLA in healthy donors. General study points: Exclusion applied to some V segments, including TRBV6-2 and TRBV6-3, as they were indistinguishable. Later examination showed HLA-associated TCR beta chains had greater clonal expansion than equally common others.

In the PCR, 60 Vbeta and 13 Jbeta primers were used. Produced via immunoSEQ multiplex PCR; TCRdb's table is partial and in-frame only. The table records about 97,000 clones, 75% to 90% of them present only once. V gave up 7 bases and J gave up 7 bases; unmatched junction bases: 18. Per the germline V gene, CDR1 is LNHNV and CDR2 is YYDKDF (reference sequence). The CDR3 is 17 residues long. A word on this clone: Antigen specificity is unknown.

The sample consisted of PBMCs. V and J are TRBV15 and TRBJ2-3; TRBD1 aligns across 9 bases. The clonotype comes from a man aged 35 to 55 in good health and CMV-seronegative. The CDR3 sequence: CATKISKGTGMGHTQYF. The CDR3, as DNA: TGTGCCACCAAAATTTCAAAGGGGACAGGGATGGGGCATACGCAGTATTTT.